One and the same sample provided the 8 T cell receptor beta chains below, sequenced in a study of blood T cell repertoires in COVID-19. Sequencing used immunoSEQ multiplex PCR; TCRdb keeps in-frame clones, though not all of them. The top ten hold more than 1.5% of the sample, which has 400,000 or so clones, more than 75% seen once. The source material was PBMCs or T cells enriched from blood (not recorded which). Source of these receptors: a man aged 35-49 years in a cohort exposed to, infected with or recovered from COVID-19 (not recorded which).

The chain couples TRBV7-9 to TRBJ1-1; D is undetermined. The CDR3 has 14 residues. V was cut by 1 base and J by 1 base, with 7 bases left in between. Germline loops: CDR1 SEHNR, CDR2 FQNEAQ (reference sequence). The CDR3 protein is CASSLGTQNTEAFF. In DNA, the CDR3 is TGTGCCAGCAGCTTAGGAACACAGAACACTGAAGCTTTCTTT.

The rearrangement uses TRBV27 and TRBJ2-5; D is perhaps TRBD1 (6 bases). Trimming removed 9 bases at V and 4 bases at J, with 24 bases between. CDR3 length: 16 amino acids. Germline CDR1 MNHEY, CDR2 SMNVEV (reference sequence). This chain's CDR3 is CASQPSTGRQGETQYF. CDR3 nucleotides: TGTGCCAGTCAACCTTCGACAGGTCGTCAGGGAGAGACCCAGTACTTC.

The chain links TRBV7-6 to TRBJ2-5; 8 bases are shared with TRBD2. CDR3 length: 15 amino acids. J was trimmed by 4 bases and V by 0 bases; bases with no gene match: 4. The V gene's germline CDR1 is SGHVS and CDR2 FNYEAQ. This CDR3 is CASSLAAGVRETQYF. The CDR3 coding sequence is TGTGCCAGCAGCTTAGCAGCGGGAGTACGAGAGACCCAGTACTTC.

As for this clone: At one boundary the junction diverges from the germline segment, which might be a read error. This chain uses TRBV6-5 with TRBJ1-2, with D hard to call. The germline CDR1 and CDR2 sequences are MNHEY and SVGAGI. The CDR3 runs 13 residues. The CDR3 DNA reads TGCGCCACTTCCCGTACTACTAACTATGGCTACACCTTC. It is translated as CATSRTTNYGYTF.

The chain has TRBV7-2 and TRBJ2-7; 8 bases fit TRBD1. Trimming cost V 6 bases and J 1 base; bases outside gene matches: 5. The CDR3 spans 14 residues. The germline CDR1 and CDR2 sequences are SGHTA and FQGNSA. As DNA, the CDR3 is TGTGCCAGCAGGACAGGGGCTGGTTCCTACGAGCAGTACTTC. Its protein product is CASRTGAGSYEQYF.

V and J are TRBV24-1 and TRBJ1-1; D may be TRBD1 (6 bases). The CDR3 spans 15 residues. The germline V and J ends were trimmed by 0 bases and 7 bases, with 14 bases remaining between them. CDR1 is KGHDR, CDR2 SFDVKD, per germline. CDR3 nucleotide sequence: TGTGCCACCAGTGATTTGTTGGGGGCGATAGTTGAAGCTTTCTTT. It translates to CATSDLLGAIVEAFF.

The chain employs TRBV21-1 and TRBJ2-1; the table's D call, TRBD2, has no DNA check behind it. TRBV21-1 is labeled a pseudogene. The CDR3 has 17 residues. In DNA, the CDR3 is TGTGCCAGCAGCAAAGGGGGACTCCCCAGCTCCTACAATGAGCAGTTCTTC. The encoded protein is CASSKGGLPSSYNEQFF.

The J gene is TRBJ1-3, the V gene TRBV6-5; 9 nucleotides match TRBD1. V lost 10 bases to trimming and J lost 2 bases; unmatched junction nucleotides: 3. Germline V gene sequence: CDR1 MNHEY, CDR2 SVGAGI. This CDR3 contains 13 residues. CDR3 residues: CATNRGPGNTIYF. Here the CDR3 DNA reads TGTGCCACAAACAGGGGGCCTGGAAACACCATATATTTT.